This T cell receptor (beta chain) was sequenced in a study of blood T cell repertoires in COVID-19 (TCRdb year 2020). Some background on the complete study: The collaborator samples originated in the United States, Italy and Spain and spanned the acute and convalescent phases of COVID-19. The prospective study material was composed of cDNA or gDNA derived from T cells, B-cell-depleted T cells, or PBMCs. Deeply sampled blood TCRbeta repertoires from subjects exposed to, actively infected with, or recovered from COVID-19 were included in the dataset. A freely available public database, intended as a resource for researchers studying the immune response to SARS-CoV-2, is where the repertoires were released. Samples came from the ongoing ImmuneRACE study (first 160 participants) plus 1,254 subjects from 6 global collaborators. A de-identified subject ID, COVID-19 status, age in years and sex were almost always included in the sample metadata. Where available, HLA class I and class II types were obtained from metadata supplied by the sample provider rather than from assay-based typing.

TCRbeta CDR3 regions were amplified from genomic DNA by means of the immunoSEQ Assay, a bias-controlled multiplex PCR. The published analysis was carried out like this. Within the assay, amplification of reference gene primers was used to estimate how many nucleated cells each sample contained. Sequence reads were collapsed and filtered to measure the absolute abundance of every unique TCRbeta CDR3 rearrangement. For each sample, productive Simpson clonality was calculated as the square root of Simpson's diversity index across productive rearrangements. TCRdb provides this immuneACCESS table in a form limited to in-frame rearrangements. Some clones are lacking; in checked studies, under half of them reflect an unresolved V gene, and why the rest are absent is not known. V, J and clone size were drawn from that table, and D and trimming were deduced from the DNA. The sample profile shows about 330,000 clones; about 87% of them were found once. Jointly, the top ten make up about 5% of the sample.

This clone was seen only once. Its recognized antigen is unknown. The sample holds no much larger clone one base away, and base qualities are not on file. Looking up the germline V gene yields CDR1 SGDLS and CDR2 YYNGEE. The junction shows trimming of 2 bases on V and 7 bases on J, and the gene matches do not reach 5 bases of it. There are 14 amino acids in the CDR3, from cysteine to phenylalanine inclusive. This entry keeps only the CDR3 DNA: 42 bases, framed from base 1. Enrolling through a virtual design, the prospective study's participants ranged in age from roughly 18 to 89 years and lived across 24 United States geographic areas. In the prospective study, cohorts were assigned on the basis of participant-reported clinical history obtained from a screening survey and a study questionnaire. For ImmuneRACE Cohort 3, a participant was defined as recovered based on two consecutive negative NP/OP PCR tests, clearance by a healthcare professional, or resolution of symptoms. Each participant in the prospective study had whole blood, serum and a nasopharyngeal or oropharyngeal swab collected by mobile phlebotomists. Participants in the prospective study had the option to provide additional blood draws and questionnaires over a 2-month period. Prospective study blood samples were shipped either frozen or at room temperature before DNA extraction.

What the study reported, not specific to this receptor: The amount of clinical and demographic metadata varied by source and participant and was provided uncurated.

The specimen sequenced was PBMCs or T cells enriched from blood (not recorded which). The receptor was isolated from a woman aged 25 to 39 who had recovered from COVID-19. Here the chain combines TRBV9 and TRBJ1-4, with 7 bases matching TRBD1. The bases read TGTGCCAGCAGCGTGAGGGCAGGGGGTGAAAAACTGTTTTTT. Translated, this gives CASSVRAGGEKLFF. Beyond the CDR3, the reference TRBV9 and TRBJ1-4 genes provide the residues; the full variable domain reads: DSGVTQTPKHLITATGQRVTLRCSPRSGDLSVYWYQQSLDQGLQFLIQYYNGEERAKGNILERFSAQQFPDLHSELNLSSLELGDSALYFCASSVRAGGEKLFFGSGTQLSVL.